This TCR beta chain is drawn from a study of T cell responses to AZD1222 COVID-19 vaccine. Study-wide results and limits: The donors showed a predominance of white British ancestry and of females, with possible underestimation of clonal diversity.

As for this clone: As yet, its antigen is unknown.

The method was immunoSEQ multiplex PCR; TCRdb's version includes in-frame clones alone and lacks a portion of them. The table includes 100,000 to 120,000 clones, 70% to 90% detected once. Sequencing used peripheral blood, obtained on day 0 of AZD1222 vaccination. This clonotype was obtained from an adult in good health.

CDR3 sequence: CASSKGQGARQPQHF. The DNA for the CDR3 is TGTGCCAGCAGTAAGGGACAGGGGGCTAGGCAGCCCCAGCATTTT. The chain employs TRBV6-5 and TRBJ1-5; TRBD1 matches 12 bases. Germline CDR1 MNHEY, CDR2 SVGAGI. The CDR3 sequence is 15 residues long. Losses at the gene ends were 5 bases for V and 7 bases for J; bases not matched to a gene: 6.